The 21 T cell receptor beta chains reported below all come from one sample, sequenced in a study of blood T cells in healthy people across ages. Combining a sample-barcoded 5' primer with a J-beta primer mix, a second PCR ran for about 6 to 11 cycles. TCRdb recomputed calls from the 5' RACE reads with MiXCR, one row per CDR3 protein. This sample has about 1.5 million distinct CDR3 sequences, with about 40% found just once. The sequencing sample was made of blood. These receptors all come from a woman between 18 and 29 years old in good health.

To note about this clonotype: At one boundary the junction diverges from the germline segment, which might be a read error. The chain uses TRBV10-3 and TRBJ2-1; D remains ambiguous. Germline values: CDR1 ENHRY, CDR2 SYGVKD. The CDR3 loop spans 12 amino acids. CDR3 nucleotides: TGTGCCGTCAGTGTAGGTGAGACTGAGCAGTTCTTC. Translating gives CAVSVGETEQFF.

A few counts support this clonotype. V is TRBV10-3 and J is TRBJ1-5, with D maybe TRBD1 (6 bases). V gave up 0 bases and J gave up 2 bases, with 11 bases separating them. Germline-derived CDR1 and CDR2 are ENHRY and SYGVKD. This CDR3 has 16 amino acids. The CDR3 DNA reads TGTGCCATCAGTGAGTCGGAAGGGGGGGGCAATCAGCCCCAGCATTTT. Its protein product is CAISESEGGGNQPQHF.

V is TRBV11-2 and J is TRBJ1-1; no clear D. Germline-derived CDR1 and CDR2 are SGHAT and FQNNGV. The CDR3 totals 17 residues. V lost 0 bases to trimming and J lost 4 bases, with 18 bases between them. The CDR3 nucleotides read TGTGCCAGCAGCTTAGATGGGTGGCGGGAGGATGGCACTGAAGCTTTCTTT. Protein sequence: CASSLDGWREDGTEAFF.

This clonotype was counted a few times. The chain combines TRBV28 with TRBJ1-4, with 7 positions matching TRBD1. Germline V lookup: CDR1 MDHEN, CDR2 SYDVKM. Trimming took 6 bases from V and 8 from J; bases not matched to a gene: 15. CDR3 length: 16 residues. This chain's CDR3 is CASRLTNRGLEEKLFF. CDR3 nucleotides: TGTGCCAGCAGACTCACGAACAGGGGCCTTGAGGAAAAACTGTTTTTT.

This chain connects TRBV7-2 to TRBJ1-5; the D gene is possibly TRBD1 (5 bases). The germline gives CDR1 SGHTA, CDR2 FQGNSA. V lost 5 bases, J lost 7 bases, and 15 bases lay in between. The CDR3 consists of 14 residues. The CDR3 DNA is TGTGCCAGCAGCCGTGCGGGGGGAGGACAGCCCCAGCATTTT. Its translation is CASSRAGGGQPQHF.

The V and J genes are TRBV11-2 and TRBJ1-1, with unresolved D. The CDR3 runs 15 residues. CDR1 is SGHAT, CDR2 FQNNGV, per germline. V shed 0 bases and J shed 5 bases, with 13 bases lying between them. The CDR3 sequence is CASSLDSRGRTEAFF. For the CDR3, the DNA is TGTGCCAGCAGCTTAGATAGCCGGGGAAGGACTGAAGCTTTCTTT.

The rearrangement joins TRBV6-2 or TRBV6-3 to TRBJ2-7; 12 bases are shared with TRBD1. CDR1 is MNHEY and CDR2 is SVGEGT in the germline V gene. The CDR3 extends over 16 amino acids. With 5 bases clipped from V and 2 bases from J, the junction kept 7 bases outside the gene matches. The CDR3 is CASSHRRDRGPYEQYF. The CDR3 DNA sequence: TGTGCCAGCAGTCACCGACGGGACAGGGGGCCCTACGAGCAGTACTTC.

The chain uses TRBV6-5 and TRBJ2-1; D perhaps matches TRBD2 (5 bases). Deletions cut 2 bases from V and 11 bases from J, with 13 bases between. The CDR3 extends over 13 amino acids. CDR1 and CDR2 (germline): MNHEY, SVGAGI. CDR3 coding DNA: TGTGCCAGCAGTTACCGGGAATCCCCTAAGCAGTTCTTC. Translation gives CASSYRESPKQFF.

J is TRBJ2-1 and V is TRBV20-1, with TRBD2 identical over 8 bases. The germline V gene encodes CDR1 DFQATT and CDR2 SNEGSKA (reference sequence). The CDR3 has 15 residues. V shed 2 bases, J shed 5 bases, and the junction held 8 bases outside the gene matches. The CDR3: CSARRNGRDHNEQFF. The CDR3 DNA is TGCAGTGCTAGAAGGAACGGGAGGGATCACAATGAGCAGTTCTTC.

This chain links TRBV7-9 with TRBJ1-1; TRBD1 matches at 7 bases. CDR3 length equals 16 residues. The ends lost 4 bases at V and 1 base at J; junction bases unmatched: 9. CDR1 SEHNR and CDR2 FQNEAQ come from the germline V gene (reference sequence). The CDR3 DNA reads as TGTGCCAGCAGCTCCGGAGGGGGCGCGAGGAACACTGAAGCTTTCTTT. This gives the protein CASSSGGGARNTEAFF.

This clonotype occurred once. The chain employs TRBV10-3 and TRBJ2-5; tentative D call: TRBD1 (5 bases). This CDR3 is built from 15 residues. The V gene's germline CDR1 is ENHRY and CDR2 SYGVKD. Between the trimmed V and J ends, which lost 6 bases and 4 bases, there was a span of 18 bases. DNA of the CDR3: TGTGCCATCAGCGATGACCTATACCAGGGAGAGACCCAGTACTTC. As protein: CAISDDLYQGETQYF.

The V call is TRBV10-3, the J call TRBJ2-3; either TRBD1 or TRBD2 may fit D (5 bases each). V gave up 10 bases and J gave up 13 bases, with 30 bases separating them. The CDR3 is 15 residues long. The V gene's germline CDR1 is ENHRY and CDR2 SYGVKD. CDR3 region: CATTETVARDGGEYF. CDR3 in DNA: TGTGCCACAACAGAAACCGTCGCTCGGGACGGCGGCGAGTATTTT.

The chain uses TRBV4-2 and TRBJ2-3, with a weak D call TRBD2 (6 bases). The CDR3 totals 14 residues. V was pared by 0 bases and J by 4 bases, with 8 bases between. Germline assignment: CDR1 LGHNA and CDR2 YNFKEQ. CDR3 in DNA: TGTGCCAGCAGCCAAGAGTGGGGGGCAGATACGCAGTATTTT. This codes for CASSQEWGADTQYF.

This clonotype was observed many times. The chain recombines TRBV7-9 with TRBJ2-5; no definite D call. Looked up from germline, CDR1 is SEHNR and CDR2 is FQNEAQ (reference sequence). The CDR3 has 11 amino acids. V lost 5 bases and J 3 bases, leaving 4 bases between the germline ends. The CDR3 loop reads CASSVKETQYF. For the CDR3, the DNA is TGTGCCAGCAGCGTTAAAGAGACCCAGTACTTC. Supplemented by reference TRBV7-9 and TRBJ2-5, the full variable domain reads DTGVSQNPRHKITKRGQNVTFRCDPISEHNRLYWYRQTLGQGPEFLTYFQNEAQLEKSRLLSDRFSAERPKGSFSTLEIQRTEQGDSAMYLCASSVKETQYFGPGTRLLVL.

The V and J genes are TRBV5-1 and TRBJ2-4, with TRBD2 as a possible D gene (5 bases). The end of the DNA aligns better with TRBJ2-7, so the J call may be wrong. Germline assignment: CDR1 SGHRS and CDR2 YFSETQ. The length of the CDR3 is 16 residues. CDR3 in amino acids: CASSLEPGLAAGEQYF. As DNA, the CDR3 is TGCGCCAGCAGCTTGGAACCCGGTCTAGCCGCGGGCGAGCAGTACTTC.

The V and J genes are TRBV10-3 and TRBJ2-5; a weak D match, TRBD1 (6 bases). CDR1 and CDR2 (germline): ENHRY, SYGVKD. V lost 5 bases, J lost 4 bases, and 14 bases lay in between. CDR3 length equals 14 residues. The CDR3 DNA sequence: TGTGCCATCAGTACACTAGGGGGTAGAGAGACCCAGTACTTC. It yields the protein CAISTLGGRETQYF.

This clonotype has just a few counts. The V and J genes are TRBV15 and TRBJ2-5; D unclear. With 1 base removed from V and 1 base from J, the gap between germline ends came to 10 bases. Germline loops: CDR1 LNHNV, CDR2 YYDKDF (reference sequence). The CDR3 length is 15 residues. The CDR3 loop is CATSRGEATQETQYF. In nucleotides, the CDR3 is TGTGCCACCAGCAGAGGTGAGGCCACCCAAGAGACCCAGTACTTC.

With regard to this clonotype: Just one base apart from a much larger clone, this may be a read error. The V call is TRBV29-1, the J call TRBJ2-6; D is uncertain. CDR1 and CDR2 (germline): SQVTM, ANQGSEA. The CDR3 runs to 13 residues. CDR3 in amino acids: CSVGYSGTNVLTF. The CDR3 DNA reads TGCAGCGTCGGGTACTCTGGGACCAACGTCCTGACTTTC.

CDR3 coding DNA: TGCGCCAGCAGCACCCGGGGGGGGGCGAGTAGTGTGAACACTGAAGCTTTCTTT. It yields the protein CASSTRGGASSVNTEAFF. The V and J genes are TRBV5-1 and TRBJ1-1, with a possible D match to TRBD1 (6 bases). The V gene lost 4 bases and the J gene lost 0 bases, with 22 bases spanning the gap. The CDR3 loop spans 18 amino acids. The germline gives CDR1 SGHRS, CDR2 YFSETQ.

This chain links TRBV13 with TRBJ2-7, with 7 nucleotides matching TRBD2. In germline, CDR1 is PRHDT, CDR2 FYEKMQ (reference sequence). The trim removed 6 bases at V and 1 base at J, leaving 9 bases unmatched. The CDR3 runs to 15 residues. CDR3 DNA sequence: TGTGCCAGCAGGGGGTTCTTAGCGGGTTCCTACGAGCAGTACTTC. Translated, it gives CASRGFLAGSYEQYF.

This clonotype was recorded a few times. V usage is TRBV24-1 and J usage is TRBJ2-1, with a weak D call TRBD2 (5 bases). The J call is in doubt because the DNA end fits TRBJ2-7 better. The CDR3 extends over 15 amino acids. Germline assignment: CDR1 KGHDR and CDR2 SFDVKD. The CDR3 nucleotides are TGTGCCACCAGTGATTTTGGAGGATCCTACAATGAGCAGTACTTC. Amino acid sequence: CATSDFGGSYNEQYF.